These T cell receptor beta chains were read from a single sample in a study of cytomegalovirus exposure and HLA in healthy donors. Generated by immunoSEQ multiplex PCR, the TCRdb table keeps only in-frame clones and is missing some. The table lists 120,000 or so clones, about 96% of them singletons, with 1.5% to 2% in the top ten. Sequenced sample: PBMCs. The receptor source for this set is a man younger than 35 in good health and CMV-seronegative. Both conserved end residues are part of each CDR3. A D gene is named only where the DNA matches it firmly. Part of the rows lack a size; the others show once, few, many or a class for expanded clones.

J gene,V gene,D gene,CDR3 length,clone size,CDR3 DNA,CDR3 protein
TRBJ2-1,TRBV19,-,15,once,TGTGCCACTTCCCCCGGGGCGGGGGCTTACAATGAGCAGTTCTTC,CATSPGAGAYNEQFF
TRBJ2-5,TRBV7-2,TRBD1,18,-,TGTGCCAGCAGCTCGCTCCCGGGACAGGGAATAGGTTTCGAGACCCAGTACTTC,CASSSLPGQGIGFETQYF
TRBJ1-5,TRBV27,-,14,-,TGTGCCAGCAGTCCACCGGGAACAAATCAGCCCCAGCATTTT,CASSPPGTNQPQHF
TRBJ2-3,TRBV29-1,TRBD2,16,-,TGCAGCGTTGAAGGTAGAGGGACTAGCGGGAGTGGTACGCAGTATTTT,CSVEGRGTSGSGTQYF
TRBJ1-4,TRBV6-5,-,15,-,TGTGCCAGCAGCCACTCGGAAAAGGGGGGGGAAAAACTGTTTTTT,CASSHSEKGGEKLFF
TRBJ1-1,TRBV27,-,14,-,TGTGCCAGCAGTTTATTACAGACCAACACTGAAGCTTTCTTT,CASSLLQTNTEAFF
TRBJ2-7,TRBV5-4,TRBD1,19,-,TGTGCCAGCAGCTTCTGCCGCCTAACAGGGGAAGGGGAGTTTTACGAGCAGTACTTC,CASSFCRLTGEGEFYEQYF
TRBJ2-2,TRBV28,-,12,-,TGTGCCAGCAGGCGGAACACCGGGGAGCTGTTTTTT,CASRRNTGELFF
TRBJ1-1,TRBV5-5,-,14,-,TGTGCCAGCAGCTTGCGGAGGGGTGACACTGAAGCTTTCTTT,CASSLRRGDTEAFF
TRBJ1-1,TRBV19,-,16,-,TGTGCCAGTAGTCCTTTCCGGGGGAGCTCCAACACTGAAGCTTTCTTT,CASSPFRGSSNTEAFF
TRBJ2-5,TRBV6-7,-,15,-,TGTGCCAGCAGTTTCCCGGGCTACCCGGAGGGGACCCAGTACTTC,CASSFPGYPEGTQYF
TRBJ1-1,TRBV7-9,TRBD1,16,-,TGCGCCAGCAGCCTCGTACAGGGGGCTCTGAACACTGAAGCTTTCTTT,CASSLVQGALNTEAFF
TRBJ1-1,TRBV10-3,-,12,-,TGTGCCATCAGTGGGGGGGGATCCCGGGCTTTCTTT,CAISGGGSRAFF
TRBJ2-7,TRBV7-2,TRBD2,15,-,TGTGCCAGCAGCTTAAGGTCGGGAGGGGCCTACGAGCAGTACTTC,CASSLRSGGAYEQYF
TRBJ2-7,TRBV2,TRBD2,15,-,TGTGCCAGCAGTGGGACTAGCGGGACCCCCTACGAGCAGTACTTC,CASSGTSGTPYEQYF
TRBJ2-3,TRBV28,-,14,-,TGTGCCAGCAGTTTGGATAAAGGAGCAGATACGCAGTATTTT,CASSLDKGADTQYF
TRBJ1-1,TRBV11-2,-,14,-,TGTGCCAGCAGCTTATCGGCAGGGTACACTGAAGCTTTCTTT,CASSLSAGYTEAFF
TRBJ1-1,TRBV27,-,11,-,TGTGCCAGCGGAGTGAACACTGAAGCTTTCTTT,CASGVNTEAFF
TRBJ1-5,TRBV28,-,14,-,TGTGCCAGCAGTAAAGGGGTTCGCAATCAGCCCCAGCATTTT,CASSKGVRNQPQHF
TRBJ1-5,TRBV9,-,15,-,TGTGCCAGCAGCGTGGGGCTCGCGGGCAATCAGCCCCAGCATTTT,CASSVGLAGNQPQHF
TRBJ1-2,TRBV19,TRBD1,15,-,TGTGCCAGTAGTCCCCCCGGGACAGGTCCCTATGGCTACACCTTC,CASSPPGTGPYGYTF
TRBJ2-7,TRBV11-2,-,15,-,TGTGCCAGCAGCTTAGATACAGCAATCCCCTACGAGCAGTACTTC,CASSLDTAIPYEQYF
TRBJ2-3,TRBV5-4,TRBD2,16,-,TGTGCCACCGGGACTAGCGGGAGGGTTGGCACAGATACGCAGTATTTT,CATGTSGRVGTDTQYF
TRBJ1-1,TRBV30,-,13,-,TGTGCCTGGAGTGTCAGGTGGGGCGCTGAAGCTTTCTTT,CAWSVRWGAEAFF
TRBJ2-7,TRBV13,TRBD2,17,-,TGTGCCAGCAGCCGAAAAGCGGGGACTAGCGGCCCCTACGAGCAGTACTTC,CASSRKAGTSGPYEQYF
TRBJ2-5,TRBV4-3,TRBD2,16,-,TGCGCCAGCAGCCAAGAGGAGCGGGAGGCTGGGGAGACCCAGTACTTC,CASSQEEREAGETQYF
TRBJ2-3,TRBV15,TRBD2,17,-,TGTGCCACCAGCACCGCTTCTAGCGGGAGATTTGGAGATACGCAGTATTTT,CATSTASSGRFGDTQYF
TRBJ1-2,TRBV28,TRBD1,15,-,TGTGCCAGCAGTACGGGAACAGGGGGCGCGGGGGGCTACACCTTC,CASSTGTGGAGGYTF
TRBJ1-5,TRBV5-8,-,15,-,TGTGCCAGCAGCTTGGGACAGCCAAGCAATCAGCCCCAGCATTTT,CASSLGQPSNQPQHF
TRBJ2-7,TRBV29-1,-,14,-,TGCAGCGTTGAACGTCTGGACAGCACCTACGAGCAGTACTTC,CSVERLDSTYEQYF
TRBJ2-7,TRBV5-4,TRBD1,16,-,TGTGCCAGCAGCCCATCCACAGGGGCTTTTATCTACGAGCAGTACTTC,CASSPSTGAFIYEQYF
TRBJ1-5,TRBV27,-,14,-,TGTGCCAGCAGTTTAGGAGGAAGCAATCAGCCCCAGCATTTT,CASSLGGSNQPQHF
TRBJ2-5,TRBV19,TRBD1,13,-,TGTGCCAGTAGAGACAGGGGGCTCGAGACCCAGTACTTC,CASRDRGLETQYF
TRBJ2-1,TRBV27,TRBD2,15,-,TGTGCCAGCAGTTTAAGCGCGGGAGGTATCAATGAGCAGTTCTTC,CASSLSAGGINEQFF
TRBJ2-1,TRBV7-3,TRBD2,13,-,TGTGCCAGCAGCTTAATGGACGGGAGGCTGCAGTTCTTC,CASSLMDGRLQFF
TRBJ2-5,TRBV27,-,13,-,TGTGCCAGCAGTTTACGAGGGTGGGAGACCCAGTACTTC,CASSLRGWETQYF
TRBJ2-3,TRBV9,TRBD1,15,-,TGTGCCAGCAGCCCTCGGGACAGTGCCACAGATACGCAGTATTTT,CASSPRDSATDTQYF
TRBJ1-1,TRBV2,-,14,-,TGTGCCAGCAGGACCCGGGGGGCTTGGACTGAAGCTTTCTTT,CASRTRGAWTEAFF
TRBJ1-1,TRBV7-9,-,17,-,TGTGCCAGCAGCTACCGCCCCGGGGGAGGGGTGAACACTGAAGCTTTCTTT,CASSYRPGGGVNTEAFF